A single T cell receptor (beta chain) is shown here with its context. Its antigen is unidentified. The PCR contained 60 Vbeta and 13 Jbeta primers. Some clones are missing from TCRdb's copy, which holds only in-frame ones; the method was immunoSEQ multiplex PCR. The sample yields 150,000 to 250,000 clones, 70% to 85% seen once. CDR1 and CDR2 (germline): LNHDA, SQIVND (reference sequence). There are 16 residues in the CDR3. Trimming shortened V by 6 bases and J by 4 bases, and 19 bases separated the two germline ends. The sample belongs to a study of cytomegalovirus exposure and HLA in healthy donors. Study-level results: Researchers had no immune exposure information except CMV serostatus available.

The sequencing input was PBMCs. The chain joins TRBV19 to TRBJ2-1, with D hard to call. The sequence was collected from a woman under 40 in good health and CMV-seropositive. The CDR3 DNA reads TGTGCCAGTAGCAATCCAGGTCAGGCCGAGTACAATGAGCAGTTCTTC. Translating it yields CASSNPGQAEYNEQFF.